This TCR beta chain was sequenced for a study of blood T cell repertoires in COVID-19. This CDR3 has 15 amino acids. In germline, CDR1 is SEHNR, CDR2 FQNEAQ (reference sequence). The V and J ends lost 0 bases and 7 bases respectively, with 10 bases between them. Cohorts were assigned according to the clinical history that participants reported. The data were produced by immunoSEQ multiplex PCR, yet TCRdb's version contains in-frame clones alone and is incomplete. This sample has around 300,000 clones, with about 93% found just once. The source is a woman in her 30s who had recovered from COVID-19. This chain uses TRBV7-9 with TRBJ1-6; D is unclear. The sequenced sample consisted of PBMCs or T cells enriched from blood (not recorded which). CDR3 nucleotides: TGTGCCAGCAGCTTAGCGATGGAGGGAAATTCACCCCTCCACTTT. Translating it yields CASSLAMEGNSPLHF.